This TCR beta chain was retrieved from a study of blood T cell repertoires in COVID-19. This clone was detected only a few times. Here immunoSEQ multiplex PCR was the method, and the copy in TCRdb shows in-frame clones only, minus some. The sample has about 320,000 clones, 80% to 90% seen once. Germline CDR1 and CDR2: LGHDT and YNNKEL (reference sequence). The V and J ends lost 0 bases and 3 bases, in that order; junction bases with no gene match: 5. This CDR3 has 16 amino acids. The TCR comes from a woman under 30 who had recovered from COVID-19. The material sequenced was PBMCs or T cells enriched from blood (not recorded which). J is TRBJ2-1 and V is TRBV3-1 (or the pseudogene TRBV3-2); the match to TRBD2 covers 7 bases. The CDR3 DNA reads TGTGCCAGCAGCCAAGACAGCGGGGAGGGCTACAATGAGCAGTTCTTC. Residues: CASSQDSGEGYNEQFF.